These 28 T cell receptor beta chains were all obtained from the same sample, sequenced in a study of blood T cell repertoires in COVID-19. The data were produced by immunoSEQ multiplex PCR, yet TCRdb's version contains in-frame clones alone and is incomplete. The sample includes a few hundred thousand clones, roughly 90% of them seen just once. The sequencing input was PBMCs or T cells enriched from blood (not recorded which). These receptors were obtained from a young woman with acute COVID-19.

The chain carries TRBV25-1 and TRBJ2-7; TRBD2 matches 8 bases. The CDR3 covers 15 residues. V gave up 3 bases and J gave up 2 bases; unmatched junction bases: 6. CDR1 is MGHDK and CDR2 is SYGVNS in the germline V gene. CDR3 protein: CASSDLTGGAYEQYF. The CDR3 nucleotides are TGTGCCAGCAGTGATCTTACCGGGGGGGCCTACGAGCAGTACTTC.

The chain is built from TRBV7-9 and TRBJ2-7; 7 nucleotides match TRBD1. Germline V gene lookup returns CDR1 SEHNR and CDR2 FQNEAQ (reference sequence). CDR3 size: 13 residues. Germline trimming cut 5 bases from V and 6 bases from J; bases unmatched to any gene: 7. CDR3 sequence (DNA): TGTGCCAGCAGCACCGGGACAGTATTCGAGCAGTACTTC. Amino acids: CASSTGTVFEQYF.

The gene calls are TRBV5-1 and TRBJ1-1; 8 bases are a match to TRBD1. Germline V CDR1 and CDR2: SGHRS, YFSETQ. The CDR3 extends over 13 amino acids. V shed 7 bases and J 4 bases; nucleotides not matched to a gene: 6. The DNA of the CDR3 is TGCGCCAGCGGGACAGGACTAGTCACTGAAGCTTTCTTT. Its translation is CASGTGLVTEAFF.

The chain employs TRBV15 and TRBJ2-1, with 9 nucleotides matching TRBD2. J was trimmed by 1 base and V by 3 bases; bases with no gene match: 10. Germline CDR1 and CDR2: LNHNV and YYDKDF (reference sequence). The CDR3 spans 18 residues. The CDR3: CATSSRAGGRRSYNEQFF. CDR3 in DNA: TGTGCCACCAGCAGCCGAGCGGGAGGTCGGCGTTCCTACAATGAGCAGTTCTTC.

This clone was counted once. This chain connects TRBV5-1 to TRBJ2-2, with D perhaps matching TRBD2 (6 bases). Germline CDR1 and CDR2: SGHRS and YFSETQ. The CDR3 loop spans 16 amino acids. Deletions cut 2 bases from V and 0 bases from J, with 11 bases between. This chain's CDR3 is CASSLERATNTGELFF. The CDR3 DNA reads TGCGCCAGCAGCTTAGAGCGGGCAACGAACACCGGGGAGCTGTTTTTT.

The gene calls are TRBV28 and TRBJ1-3; 7 bases fit TRBD1. V was pared by 6 bases and J by 0 bases, with 2 bases of the junction left unmatched. Germline values: CDR1 MDHEN, CDR2 SYDVKM. CDR3 length equals 14 residues. CDR3 sequence reads: CASRGDSSGNTIYF. The CDR3 coding sequence is TGTGCCAGCAGAGGGGACAGCTCTGGAAACACCATATATTTT.

V usage is TRBV27 and J usage is TRBJ2-3; tentative D call: TRBD2 (5 bases). The CDR3 runs to 14 residues. From germline, CDR1 is MNHEY and CDR2 SMNVEV (reference sequence). V was pared by 5 bases and J by 2 bases, with 11 bases between. The CDR3, as DNA: TGTGCCAGCAGTAGCGCGGGCTTCACAGATACGCAGTATTTT. Amino acid sequence: CASSSAGFTDTQYF.

This clone appeared a single time. V usage is TRBV27 and J usage is TRBJ2-7; 8 bases fit TRBD2. This CDR3 comprises 16 residues. The V segment lost 0 bases and the J segment 4 bases; nucleotides outside the gene matches: 8. CDR1 is MNHEY and CDR2 is SMNVEV in the germline V gene (reference sequence). The CDR3 sequence: CASSLSPPAGAYEQYF. The CDR3, as DNA: TGTGCCAGCAGTTTATCCCCCCCAGCGGGAGCATACGAGCAGTACTTC.

The chain is built from TRBV4-2 and TRBJ2-3; 11 nucleotides match TRBD2. This CDR3 has 16 residues. Germline V CDR1 and CDR2: LGHNA, YNFKEQ. V was pared by 2 bases and J by 4 bases, with 5 bases of the junction left unmatched. DNA of the CDR3: TGTGCCAGCAGCCAAAGCACGGGACTAGCGGCAGATACGCAGTATTTT. As protein: CASSQSTGLAADTQYF.

The rearrangement links TRBV19 to TRBJ2-3; 7 bases are shared with TRBD1. This CDR3 has 16 amino acids. Looked up from germline, CDR1 is LNHDA and CDR2 is SQIVND (reference sequence). V lost 10 bases, J lost 2 bases, and 15 bases stayed unmatched. CDR3: CATKNRGASITDTQYF. DNA for the CDR3: TGTGCCACAAAAAACAGGGGCGCCTCTATCACAGATACGCAGTATTTT.

A single count supports this clone. The chain carries TRBV28 and TRBJ2-7; 8 nucleotides agree with TRBD1. Per the germline V gene, CDR1 is MDHEN and CDR2 is SYDVKM. This CDR3 has 15 residues. With 6 bases clipped from V and 7 bases from J, the junction kept 14 bases outside the gene matches. The CDR3 bases are TGTGCCAGCAGGCTGAGAGACAGGGGAATTGGGGAGCAGTACTTC. Translation gives CASRLRDRGIGEQYF.

The chain employs TRBV7-2 and TRBJ2-3, with D possibly being TRBD1 (5 bases). V lost 4 bases to trimming and J lost 2 bases, with 10 bases between them. The germline V gene has CDR1 SGHTA and CDR2 FQGNSA. The CDR3 sequence is 14 residues long. CDR3 region: CASSYYRNTDTQYF. The CDR3 coding sequence is TGTGCCAGCAGCTATTACAGGAACACAGATACGCAGTATTTT.

This chain connects TRBV5-1 to TRBJ1-2; 8 nucleotides align to TRBD1. The CDR3 extends over 13 amino acids. J lost 6 bases, V lost 4 bases, and 5 bases had no gene match. Germline V lookup: CDR1 SGHRS, CDR2 YFSETQ. The CDR3, as DNA: TGCGCCAGCAGCCCGGACAGGGAGGATGGCTACACCTTC. It translates to CASSPDREDGYTF.

V gene TRBV3-1 (or the pseudogene TRBV3-2) combines with J gene TRBJ2-3; TRBD2 aligns across 7 bases. Per germline, CDR1 LGHDT and CDR2 YNNKEL (reference sequence). With 4 bases clipped from V and 3 bases from J, the junction kept 7 bases outside the gene matches. The CDR3 is 15 amino acids. This CDR3 reads CASSRGRAGTDTQYF. The CDR3 bases are TGTGCCAGCAGCCGAGGGAGGGCCGGTACAGATACGCAGTATTTT.

CDR3 coding DNA: TGCAGTGCAAAACAGAACACTGAAGCTTTCTTT. Translating gives CSAKQNTEAFF. The chain carries TRBV20-1 and TRBJ1-1; D uncertain. The length of the CDR3 is 11 residues. Looked up from germline, CDR1 is DFQATT and CDR2 is SNEGSKA (reference sequence). Trimming removed 6 bases from V and 1 base from J, with 6 bases in between.

The chain carries TRBV3-1 (or the pseudogene TRBV3-2) and TRBJ1-3; tentatively, D is TRBD1 (5 bases). The V end was cut by 1 base, the J end by 0 bases, with 7 bases between. This CDR3 comprises 15 residues. Germline V gene sequence: CDR1 LGHDT, CDR2 YNNKEL (reference sequence). This chain's CDR3 is CASSQGQGSGNTIYF. The DNA for the CDR3 is TGTGCCAGCAGCCAAGGGCAGGGCTCTGGAAACACCATATATTTT.

This clone has only one observation. This CDR3 reads CASSYSPGGVNEQFF. The CDR3 DNA is TGTGCCAGCAGTTACTCGCCCGGAGGGGTCAATGAGCAGTTCTTC. The V gene is TRBV6-5, the J gene TRBJ2-1; D is possibly TRBD2 (6 bases). Germline V CDR1 and CDR2: MNHEY, SVGAGI. V was clipped by 0 bases and J by 6 bases, with 12 bases between them. The CDR3 is 15 residues long.

This chain joins TRBV5-1 and TRBJ2-5, with a weak D call TRBD2 (7 bases). Germline V gene sequence: CDR1 SGHRS, CDR2 YFSETQ. This CDR3 comprises 15 residues. The ends were cut back, 3 bases at V and 2 bases at J, with 14 bases in the middle. CDR3 coding DNA: TGCGCCAGCAGCTATTGGGGGAGGGGGCAAGAGACCCAGTACTTC. This codes for CASSYWGRGQETQYF.

This clone came up once. The rearrangement links TRBV2 to TRBJ1-1; D may be TRBD1 (5 bases). The CDR3 loop spans 18 amino acids. The germline V and J ends were trimmed by 3 bases and 1 base, with 21 bases remaining between them. Per germline, CDR1 SNHLY and CDR2 FYNNEI. The CDR3 DNA reads as TGTGCCAGCAGTGATGTCTTGGGGGGTGGTCGAGAGAACACTGAAGCTTTCTTT. Amino acid sequence: CASSDVLGGGRENTEAFF. The full variable domain, completed using reference TRBV2 and TRBJ1-1, is EPEVTQTPSHQVTQMGQEVILRCVPISNHLYFYWYRQILGQKVEFLVSFYNNEISEKSEIFDDQFSVERPDGSNFTLKIRSTKLEDSAMYFCASSDVLGGGRENTEAFFGQGTRLTVV.

V usage is TRBV18 and J usage is TRBJ2-1; D is perhaps TRBD2 (6 bases). Trimming cost V 1 base and J 0 bases, with 10 bases left between them. The germline V gene has CDR1 KGHSH and CDR2 LQKENI. This CDR3 has 16 residues. CDR3 sequence reads: CASSPLAGISYNEQFF. As DNA, the CDR3 is TGTGCCAGCTCACCACTTGCGGGGATCTCCTACAATGAGCAGTTCTTC.

The CDR3 DNA sequence: TGTGCCAGCAGTCCTCGGGACACCATATATTTT. This sequence encodes CASSPRDTIYF. V and J are TRBV12-3 or TRBV12-4 and TRBJ1-3, with D uncertain. V was trimmed by 5 bases and J by 8 bases, leaving 7 bases between them. The CDR3 is made up of 11 amino acids.

This clone occurred a few times. The V and J genes are TRBV19 and TRBJ2-7; 7 bases fit TRBD1. The CDR3 loop spans 14 amino acids. CDR1 is LNHDA, CDR2 SQIVND, per germline (reference sequence). V lost 5 bases, J lost 6 bases, and 10 bases stayed unmatched. The CDR3 DNA reads as TGTGCCAGTAGTGATCCAGGGGGATCGAGCGAGCAGTACTTC. It is translated as CASSDPGGSSEQYF. Full variable domain (outside the CDR3, taken from reference TRBV19 and TRBJ2-7): DGGITQSPKYLFRKEGQNVTLSCEQNLNHDAMYWYRQDPGQGLRLIYYSQIVNDFQKGDIAEGYSVSREKKESFPLTVTSAQKNPTAFYLCASSDPGGSSEQYFGPGTRLTVT.

The chain carries TRBV11-1 and TRBJ2-1, with 8 nucleotides matching TRBD2. Germline V gene data show CDR1 as SGHAT and CDR2 as FQDESV (reference sequence). V was clipped by 4 bases and J by 9 bases; unmatched bases: 5. CDR3 size: 13 residues. The CDR3: CASSSRTSFEQFF. DNA for the CDR3: TGTGCCAGCAGCTCAAGGACTAGCTTTGAGCAGTTCTTC. The entire variable domain, with the rest obtained from reference TRBV11-1 and TRBJ2-1, is as follows: EAEVAQSPRYKITEKSQAVAFWCDPISGHATLYWYRQILGQGPELLVQFQDESVVDDSQLPKDRFSAERLKGVDSTLKIQPAELGDSAMYLCASSSRTSFEQFFGPGTRLTVL.

This rearrangement joins TRBV19 to TRBJ2-1, with D unclear. V shed 1 base and J shed 8 bases, with 12 bases lying between them. CDR1 and CDR2 from the germline V gene are LNHDA and SQIVND (reference sequence). The CDR3 runs 14 residues. In DNA form, the CDR3 reads TGTGCCAGTAGTATAGGTGGTAGTACGTATGAGCAGTTCTTC. It yields the protein CASSIGGSTYEQFF.

This rearrangement joins TRBV4-2 to TRBJ1-3, with TRBD1 as a possible D gene (5 bases). The CDR3 runs 17 residues. In germline, CDR1 is LGHNA, CDR2 YNFKEQ. With 0 bases removed from V and 0 bases from J, the gap between germline ends came to 12 bases. CDR3: CASSQDPTGRSGNTIYF. The CDR3 DNA is TGTGCCAGCAGCCAAGATCCAACAGGTCGCTCTGGAAACACCATATATTTT.

The chain combines TRBV5-1 with TRBJ2-7, with TRBD2 matching 10 bases. The CDR3 covers 16 residues. The germline V gene encodes CDR1 SGHRS and CDR2 YFSETQ. Trimming removed 2 bases from V and 3 bases from J; junction bases left unmatched: 8. The CDR3 sequence is CASSFSLAGAIYEQYF. CDR3 nucleotide sequence: TGCGCCAGCAGCTTTAGCCTAGCGGGAGCGATCTACGAGCAGTACTTC. Complete variable domain (other parts from reference TRBV5-1 and TRBJ2-7): KAGVTQTPRYLIKTRGQQVTLSCSPISGHRSVSWYQQTPGQGLQFLFEYFSETQRNKGNFPGRFSGRQFSNSRSEMNVSTLELGDSALYLCASSFSLAGAIYEQYFGPGTRLTVT.

The rearrangement links TRBV4-1 to TRBJ2-1; 7 bases align to TRBD2. Germline V gives CDR1 MGHRA, CDR2 YSYEKL. J gave up 3 bases and V 0 bases, and 5 bases lay outside the gene matches. The CDR3 contains 16 residues. The CDR3 DNA reads TGCGCCAGCAGCCAAGATAGGCGGGGGTTCTACAATGAGCAGTTCTTC. This translates into CASSQDRRGFYNEQFF.

V usage is TRBV4-3 and J usage is TRBJ2-1; tentative D call: TRBD2 (7 bases). Trimming removed 0 bases from V and 2 bases from J, with 14 bases in between. Germline V CDR1 and CDR2: LGHNA, YSLEER. CDR3 size: 17 residues. The CDR3 bases are TGCGCCAGCAGCCAAGATTTTAGGGGGAGGGCCTACAATGAGCAGTTCTTC. Its protein product is CASSQDFRGRAYNEQFF.